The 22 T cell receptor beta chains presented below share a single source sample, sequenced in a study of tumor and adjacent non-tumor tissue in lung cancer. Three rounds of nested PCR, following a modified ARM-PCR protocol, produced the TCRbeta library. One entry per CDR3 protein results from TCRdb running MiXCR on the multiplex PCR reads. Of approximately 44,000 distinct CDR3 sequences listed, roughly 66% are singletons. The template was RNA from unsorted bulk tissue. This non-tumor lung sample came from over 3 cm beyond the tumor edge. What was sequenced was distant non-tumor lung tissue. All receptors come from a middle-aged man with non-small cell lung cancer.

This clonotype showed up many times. The CDR3 nucleotides are TGTGCCAGCAGCTTGGCCCTAACAGGGTGGGGCAATGAGCAGTTCTTC. Encoded protein: CASSLALTGWGNEQFF. This chain links TRBV5-6 with TRBJ2-1, with D perhaps TRBD1 (6 bases). Germline V lookup: CDR1 SGHDT, CDR2 YYEEEE. The CDR3 contains 16 residues. V was clipped by 0 bases and J by 6 bases, with 16 bases between them.

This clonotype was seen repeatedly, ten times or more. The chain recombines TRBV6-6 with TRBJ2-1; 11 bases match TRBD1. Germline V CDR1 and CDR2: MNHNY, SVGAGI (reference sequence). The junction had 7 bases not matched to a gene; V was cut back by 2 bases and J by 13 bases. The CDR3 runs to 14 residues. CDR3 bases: TGTGCCAGCAGTTACGACGGACAGGGGGCCTCCCAGTTCTTC. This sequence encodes CASSYDGQGASQFF.

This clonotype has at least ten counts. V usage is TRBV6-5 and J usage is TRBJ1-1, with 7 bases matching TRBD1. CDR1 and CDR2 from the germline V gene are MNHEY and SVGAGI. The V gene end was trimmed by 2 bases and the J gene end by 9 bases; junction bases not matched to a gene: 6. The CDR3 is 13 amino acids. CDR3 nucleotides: TGTGCCAGCAGTTACGGGAGACAGGGACAAGCTTTCTTT. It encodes CASSYGRQGQAFF.

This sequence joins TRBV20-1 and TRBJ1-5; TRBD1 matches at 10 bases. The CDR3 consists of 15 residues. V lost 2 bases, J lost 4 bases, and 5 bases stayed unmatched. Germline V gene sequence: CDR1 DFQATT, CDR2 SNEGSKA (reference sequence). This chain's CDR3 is CSARTGTGENQPQHF. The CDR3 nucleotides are TGCAGTGCTAGAACCGGGACAGGGGAAAATCAGCCCCAGCATTTT.

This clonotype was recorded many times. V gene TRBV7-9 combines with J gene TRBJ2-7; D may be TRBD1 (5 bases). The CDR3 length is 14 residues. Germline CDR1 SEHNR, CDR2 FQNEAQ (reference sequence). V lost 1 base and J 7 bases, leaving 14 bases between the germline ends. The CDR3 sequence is CASSLDQGNTEQYF. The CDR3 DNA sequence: TGTGCCAGCAGCTTAGATCAGGGCAATACAGAGCAGTACTTC. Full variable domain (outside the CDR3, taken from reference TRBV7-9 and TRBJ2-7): DTGVSQNPRHKITKRGQNVTFRCDPISEHNRLYWYRQTLGQGPEFLTYFQNEAQLEKSRLLSDRFSAERPKGSFSTLEIQRTEQGDSAMYLCASSLDQGNTEQYFGPGTRLTVT.

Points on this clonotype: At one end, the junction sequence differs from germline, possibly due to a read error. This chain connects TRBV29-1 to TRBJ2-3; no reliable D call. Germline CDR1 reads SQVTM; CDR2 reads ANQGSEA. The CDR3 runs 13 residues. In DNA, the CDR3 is TGCAGCGTTGGTGGCAAGAACACAGATACACAGTATTTT. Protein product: CSVGGKNTDTQYF.

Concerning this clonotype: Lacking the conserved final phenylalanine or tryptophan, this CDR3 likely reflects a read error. CDR3 in DNA: TGTGACTGCAGCTCAGGGACTACTGGGAATGAGCAGTTCTGC. This gives the protein CDCSSGTTGNEQFC. J is TRBJ2-1 and V is TRBV5-4; TRBD2 matches at 7 bases. CDR1 is SGHNT, CDR2 YYREEE, per germline (reference sequence). The CDR3 runs 14 residues.

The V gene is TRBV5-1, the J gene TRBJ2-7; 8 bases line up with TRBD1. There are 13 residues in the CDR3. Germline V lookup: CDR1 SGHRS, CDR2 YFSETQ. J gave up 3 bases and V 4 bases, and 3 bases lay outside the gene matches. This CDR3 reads CASSNGQGYEQYF. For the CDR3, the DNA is TGCGCCAGCAGCAATGGACAGGGCTACGAGCAGTACTTC.

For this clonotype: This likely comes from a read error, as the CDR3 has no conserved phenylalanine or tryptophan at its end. CDR3 region: CASSYKGNTQYL. CDR3 nucleotide sequence: TGCGCCAGCAGTTACAAGGGAAATACGCAGTATTTA. The chain employs TRBV6-5 and TRBJ2-3, with D unresolved. This CDR3 region has 12 residues. The germline CDR1 and CDR2 sequences are MNHEY and SVGAGI.

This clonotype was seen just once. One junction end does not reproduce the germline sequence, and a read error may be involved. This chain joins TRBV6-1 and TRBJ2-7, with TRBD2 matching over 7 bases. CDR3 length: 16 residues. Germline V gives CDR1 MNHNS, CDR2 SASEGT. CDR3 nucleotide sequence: TGTGCCTGCAGTGACCTACTAGCGTGCCATTACTACGAGCAGTACTTC. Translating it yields CACSDLLACHYYEQYF.

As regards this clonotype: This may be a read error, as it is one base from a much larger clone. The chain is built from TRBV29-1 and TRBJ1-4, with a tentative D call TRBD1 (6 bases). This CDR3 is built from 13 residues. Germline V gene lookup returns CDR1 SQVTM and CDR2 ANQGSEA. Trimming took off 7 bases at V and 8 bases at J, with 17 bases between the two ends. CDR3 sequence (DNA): TGCAGCGCAGCAAAGGACAGTGGCGAAAAACTGTTTTTT. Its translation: CSAAKDSGEKLFF.

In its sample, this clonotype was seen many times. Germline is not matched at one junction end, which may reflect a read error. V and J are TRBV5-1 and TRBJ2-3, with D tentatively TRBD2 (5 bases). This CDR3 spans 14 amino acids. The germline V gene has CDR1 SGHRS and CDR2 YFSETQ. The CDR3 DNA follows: TGCGCCAGCAGCCAAGGACTGAGCACAGATACGCAGTACTTT. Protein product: CASSQGLSTDTQYF.

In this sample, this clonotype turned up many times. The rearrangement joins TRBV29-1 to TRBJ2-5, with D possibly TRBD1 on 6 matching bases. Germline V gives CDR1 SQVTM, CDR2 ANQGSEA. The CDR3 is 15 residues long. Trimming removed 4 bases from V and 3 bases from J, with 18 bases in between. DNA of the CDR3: TGCAGCGTTGCACCCGGACAGCTCGGAGAAGAGACCCAGTACTTC. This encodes CSVAPGQLGEETQYF.

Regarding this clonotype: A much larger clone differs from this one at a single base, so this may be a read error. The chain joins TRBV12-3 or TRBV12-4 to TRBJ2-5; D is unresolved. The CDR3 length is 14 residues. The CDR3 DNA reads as TGTGCCACCAGTCCATGGACGGACCAAGAGACCCAGTACTTC. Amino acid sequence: CATSPWTDQETQYF.

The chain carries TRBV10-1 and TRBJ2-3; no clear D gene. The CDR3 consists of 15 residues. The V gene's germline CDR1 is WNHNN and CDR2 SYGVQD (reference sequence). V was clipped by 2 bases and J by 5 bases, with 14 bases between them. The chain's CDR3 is CASSERAANIDTQYF. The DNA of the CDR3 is TGCGCCAGCAGTGAGAGGGCGGCGAACATAGATACGCAGTATTTT.

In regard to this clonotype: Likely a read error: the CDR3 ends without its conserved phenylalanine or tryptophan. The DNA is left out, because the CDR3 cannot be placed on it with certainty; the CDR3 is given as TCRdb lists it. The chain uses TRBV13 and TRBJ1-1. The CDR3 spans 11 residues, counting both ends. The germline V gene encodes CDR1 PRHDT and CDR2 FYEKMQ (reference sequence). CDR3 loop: CASSWRTEALL.

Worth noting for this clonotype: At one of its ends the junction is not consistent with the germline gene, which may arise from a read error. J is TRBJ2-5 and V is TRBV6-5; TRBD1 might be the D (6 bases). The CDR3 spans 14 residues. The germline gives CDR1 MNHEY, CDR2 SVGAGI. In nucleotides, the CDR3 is TGTGCCCGCAGTTACGTCAGGGGCTCGGAGACCCAGTACTTC. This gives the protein CARSYVRGSETQYF.

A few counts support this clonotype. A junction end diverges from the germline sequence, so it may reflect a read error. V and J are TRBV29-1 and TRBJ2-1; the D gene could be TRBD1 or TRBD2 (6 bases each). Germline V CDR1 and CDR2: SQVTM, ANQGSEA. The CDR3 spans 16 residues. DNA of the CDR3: TGCAGCATTGAAGAGGGGGACTCTTATTTTAGGAATGAGGAGTTCTTC. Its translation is CSIEEGDSYFRNEEFF.

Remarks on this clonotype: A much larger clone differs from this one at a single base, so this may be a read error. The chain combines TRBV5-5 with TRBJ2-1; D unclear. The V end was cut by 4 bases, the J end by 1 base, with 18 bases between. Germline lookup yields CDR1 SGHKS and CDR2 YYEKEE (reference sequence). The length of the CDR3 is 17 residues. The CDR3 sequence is CASSAVPVGVSYNEQFF. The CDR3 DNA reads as TGTGCCAGCAGCGCCGTGCCAGTAGGAGTTTCCTACAATGAGCAGTTCTTC.

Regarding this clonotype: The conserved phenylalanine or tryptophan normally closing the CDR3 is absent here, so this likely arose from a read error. CDR3 DNA sequence: TGCAGCGTTCGTTATGGGGGAGGGAACACCGGGGAGCTGTTTTTA. Protein: CSVRYGGGNTGELFL. V usage is TRBV29-1 and J usage is TRBJ2-2, with D possibly TRBD2 on 6 matching bases. The germline V gene encodes CDR1 SQVTM and CDR2 ANQGSEA. There are 15 residues in the CDR3. Deletions cut 5 bases from V and 1 base from J, with 14 bases between.

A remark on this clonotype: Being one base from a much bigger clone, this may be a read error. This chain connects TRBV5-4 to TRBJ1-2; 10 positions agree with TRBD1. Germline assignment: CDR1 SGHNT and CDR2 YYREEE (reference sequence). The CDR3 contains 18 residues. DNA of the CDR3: TGTACCAGCAGCTTCCCCGGGACAGGGGCCACGACTCGAGTAGGCTACACCTTC. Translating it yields CTSSFPGTGATTRVGYTF.

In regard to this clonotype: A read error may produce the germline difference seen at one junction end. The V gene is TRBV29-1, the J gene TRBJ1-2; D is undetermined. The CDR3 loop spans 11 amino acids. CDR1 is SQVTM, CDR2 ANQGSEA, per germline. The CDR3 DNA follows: TGCAGCGTTGACAACATCTATAGCTACAGCTTC. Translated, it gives CSVDNIYSYSF.